This is a list of T cell receptor beta chains from one sample in a study of blood T cell repertoires in COVID-19. Clones were sequenced by immunoSEQ multiplex PCR, and TCRdb holds only the in-frame ones, with some missing. Of about 25,000 clones listed, about nine tenths were seen once; the top ten hold about 20%. Sequencing input: peripheral blood. The receptors stem from a man aged 70-80 years in a cohort sampled during active COVID-19. Each CDR3 is given with its conserved first and last residue. A D gene is named only where the DNA matches it firmly. Expanded clones get a size class; other rows say once, few or many, or leave the size out.

d_call: TRBD1; v_call: TRBV18; j_call: TRBJ2-3; clone_size: -; cdr3_nt: TGTGCCAGCGCATCCCGACAGGGCTTAGGGCGAGATACGCAGTATTTT; cdr3_aa: CASASRQGLGRDTQYF
d_call: TRBD2; v_call: TRBV28; j_call: TRBJ2-1; clone_size: -; cdr3_nt: TGTGCCAGCAGTCGAGGCGGGAGTCTCGACAATGAGCAGTTCTTC; cdr3_aa: CASSRGGSLDNEQFF
d_call: TRBD1; v_call: TRBV5-1; j_call: TRBJ2-2; clone_size: -; cdr3_nt: TGCGCCAGCAGCTTTGGAGACAGGGACACCGGGGAGCTGTTTTTT; cdr3_aa: CASSFGDRDTGELFF
d_call: TRBD1; v_call: TRBV19; j_call: TRBJ2-7; clone_size: few; cdr3_nt: TGTGCCAGTAGTGCACCAACGGGACAGGGCAGGAGTTTATACGAGCAGTACTTC; cdr3_aa: CASSAPTGQGRSLYEQYF
d_call: -; v_call: TRBV2; j_call: TRBJ1-6; clone_size: -; cdr3_nt: TGTGCCAGCAACGAGGGCTCCTATAATTCACCCCTCCACTTT; cdr3_aa: CASNEGSYNSPLHF
d_call: TRBD2; v_call: TRBV7-2; j_call: TRBJ2-2; clone_size: -; cdr3_nt: TGTGCCAGCAGCTTACGCCCTAGCGGTCAAGGGGAGCTGTTTTTT; cdr3_aa: CASSLRPSGQGELFF
d_call: -; v_call: TRBV3-1/TRBV3-2; j_call: TRBJ2-7; clone_size: -; cdr3_nt: TGTGCCAGCAGCCAAGCTAACTACGAGCAGTACTTC; cdr3_aa: CASSQANYEQYF
d_call: TRBD1; v_call: TRBV5-1; j_call: TRBJ2-1; clone_size: -; cdr3_nt: TGCGCCAGCAGCTTGGATTGGACAGGGACAGCAAATGAGCAGTTCTTC; cdr3_aa: CASSLDWTGTANEQFF
d_call: -; v_call: TRBV28; j_call: TRBJ1-5; clone_size: -; cdr3_nt: TGTGCTGTCCAAAATAGCAATCAGCCCCAGCATTTT; cdr3_aa: CAVQNSNQPQHF
d_call: -; v_call: TRBV18; j_call: TRBJ2-4; clone_size: -; cdr3_nt: TGTGCCAGCTCAAGTGCGGTTGGGTCGGGAAACATTCAGTACTTC; cdr3_aa: CASSSAVGSGNIQYF
d_call: -; v_call: TRBV7-9; j_call: TRBJ2-7; clone_size: few; cdr3_nt: TGTGCCAGCAGCCAATCGGACACCCTCTCCTACGAGCAGTACTTC; cdr3_aa: CASSQSDTLSYEQYF
d_call: -; v_call: TRBV6-5; j_call: TRBJ2-4; clone_size: -; cdr3_nt: TGTGCCAGCAGTTACGGCTCAGCCAAAAACATTCAGTACTTC; cdr3_aa: CASSYGSAKNIQYF
d_call: TRBD1; v_call: TRBV4-1; j_call: TRBJ2-5; clone_size: -; cdr3_nt: TGCGCCAGCAGCCAAGGAATCAAGGGGGCTAAGGAGACCCAGTACTTC; cdr3_aa: CASSQGIKGAKETQYF
d_call: TRBD2; v_call: TRBV4-1; j_call: TRBJ2-2; clone_size: once; cdr3_nt: TGCGCCAGCAGCCCCGGACTAGCGGGAGGAACGAACACCGGGGAGCTGTTTTTT; cdr3_aa: CASSPGLAGGTNTGELFF
d_call: TRBD1; v_call: TRBV7-6; j_call: TRBJ2-1; clone_size: -; cdr3_nt: TGTGCCAGCAGCCCTACCGGGACAGGGGGGGATGAGCAGTTCTTC; cdr3_aa: CASSPTGTGGDEQFF
d_call: -; v_call: TRBV28; j_call: TRBJ1-2; clone_size: -; cdr3_nt: TGTGCCAGCAGTCTCAGGGATGGCTACACCTTC; cdr3_aa: CASSLRDGYTF
d_call: -; v_call: TRBV18; j_call: TRBJ1-2; clone_size: -; cdr3_nt: TGTGCCAGCTCACTTAATACCGGGGGCTACACCTTC; cdr3_aa: CASSLNTGGYTF
d_call: -; v_call: TRBV28; j_call: TRBJ1-5; clone_size: -; cdr3_nt: TGTGCCAGCTTCGGGTCTCACAGGGCGAATCAGCCCCAGCATTTT; cdr3_aa: CASFGSHRANQPQHF
d_call: TRBD2; v_call: TRBV19; j_call: TRBJ2-1; clone_size: once; cdr3_nt: TGTGCCAGTAGTATGGGGGGTAGCGGGAGAGGGCCCTACAATGAGCAGTTCTTC; cdr3_aa: CASSMGGSGRGPYNEQFF
d_call: TRBD2; v_call: TRBV5-8; j_call: TRBJ2-5; clone_size: -; cdr3_nt: TGTGCCAGCAGCTTCTCCGGACTAGCGGATGGGGAAGAGACCCAGTACTTC; cdr3_aa: CASSFSGLADGEETQYF
d_call: TRBD1; v_call: TRBV2; j_call: TRBJ1-5; clone_size: -; cdr3_nt: TGTGCCAGCAGTGGACAGGGGGCCCATTCGCCCCAGCATTTT; cdr3_aa: CASSGQGAHSPQHF
d_call: TRBD1; v_call: TRBV28; j_call: TRBJ2-1; clone_size: -; cdr3_nt: TGTGCCAGCAGGACGGGACAGGGGGCGTACAATGAGCAGTTCTTC; cdr3_aa: CASRTGQGAYNEQFF
d_call: TRBD1; v_call: TRBV18; j_call: TRBJ2-5; clone_size: -; cdr3_nt: TGTGCCAGCTCACCCGGGACAGGGAAACAGACCCAGTACTTC; cdr3_aa: CASSPGTGKQTQYF
d_call: TRBD1; v_call: TRBV24-1; j_call: TRBJ2-3; clone_size: -; cdr3_nt: TGTGCCACCAGTGAGGCGACAGGGCGCACAGATACGCAGTATTTT; cdr3_aa: CATSEATGRTDTQYF
d_call: TRBD1; v_call: TRBV11-3; j_call: TRBJ2-7; clone_size: -; cdr3_nt: TGTGCCAGCAGCCCGGACAGGGGGAACTACGAGCAGTACTTC; cdr3_aa: CASSPDRGNYEQYF
d_call: TRBD2; v_call: TRBV28; j_call: TRBJ2-7; clone_size: once; cdr3_nt: TGTGCCAGCAGTAAGGGGGCTAGCGGGAGGGTATACGAGCAGTACTTC; cdr3_aa: CASSKGASGRVYEQYF
d_call: -; v_call: TRBV27; j_call: TRBJ2-1; clone_size: -; cdr3_nt: TGTGCCAGCAGTTTACCGGTGGGAGGCAGGGATGAGCAGTTCTTC; cdr3_aa: CASSLPVGGRDEQFF
d_call: TRBD1; v_call: TRBV5-6; j_call: TRBJ1-4; clone_size: -; cdr3_nt: TGTGCCAGCAGCGGTACAGGGGTGCGTGAAAAACTGTTTTTT; cdr3_aa: CASSGTGVREKLFF
d_call: -; v_call: TRBV18; j_call: TRBJ1-3; clone_size: -; cdr3_nt: TGTGCCAGCTTACGTATGGGGGCGAGAGGAAACACCATATATTTT; cdr3_aa: CASLRMGARGNTIYF
d_call: -; v_call: TRBV7-2; j_call: TRBJ2-6; clone_size: few; cdr3_nt: TGTGCCAGCAGCTTCGTGTCAGGCTCTGGGGCCAACGTCCTGACTTTC; cdr3_aa: CASSFVSGSGANVLTF
d_call: -; v_call: TRBV13; j_call: TRBJ2-5; clone_size: -; cdr3_nt: TGTGCCAGCAGCTTAATGGCTGAGACCCAGTACTTC; cdr3_aa: CASSLMAETQYF
d_call: TRBD1; v_call: TRBV7-2; j_call: TRBJ1-3; clone_size: -; cdr3_nt: TGTGCCAGCAGCTTAGCGACAGGGAGCTCTGGAAACACCATATATTTT; cdr3_aa: CASSLATGSSGNTIYF
d_call: -; v_call: TRBV7-2; j_call: TRBJ2-2; clone_size: -; cdr3_nt: TGTGCCAGCAGCTTAGGAAGAATCGGGACCGGGGAGCTGTTTTTT; cdr3_aa: CASSLGRIGTGELFF
d_call: -; v_call: TRBV2; j_call: TRBJ2-3; clone_size: once; cdr3_nt: TGTGCCAGCAGTGCCCATAGGCGGTCAGATACGCAGTATTTT; cdr3_aa: CASSAHRRSDTQYF
d_call: -; v_call: TRBV5-1; j_call: TRBJ2-1; clone_size: -; cdr3_nt: TGCGCCAGCAGCTTGGATACAGGGCGATCTGAGCAGTTCTTC; cdr3_aa: CASSLDTGRSEQFF
d_call: -; v_call: TRBV5-1; j_call: TRBJ2-3; clone_size: -; cdr3_nt: TGCGCCAGCAGAAGAGAGAGCGCGGCACGGACAGATACGCAGTATTTT; cdr3_aa: CASRRESAARTDTQYF